This TCR beta chain was profiled in a study of tumor-infiltrating lymphocytes in primary liver carcinoma (TCRdb year 2017). Looking at the study overall: Between late 2015 and 2016, about 5 patients in China with histopathologically diagnosed primary liver carcinoma had surgical resection. Hepatocellular carcinoma (four) or combined HCC and intrahepatic cholangiocarcinoma (one) was present in the five patients, who were three men and two women aged 30 to 69 years. Tumors of the five patients were stage T1-T3 N0M0 with maximum diameters of roughly 4.2 to 10 cm. Samples yielded roughly 3.5 to 7.5 million productive TCRbeta reads; read depth did not differ significantly between tissue types. Across five regions of each liver tumor, along with adjacent normal tissue and blood, the study brought together TCRbeta repertoire sequencing, expression microarrays and whole-exome sequencing. A total of about 35 specimens from 5 patients, comprising around 25 tumor regions, 5 adjacent noncancerous liver tissues and 5 peripheral blood samples, were covered by TCRbeta repertoire sequencing. High reproducibility was observed for the technical replicate repertoires, with mean shared-clone rates near 0.89 and correlation coefficients above 0.95. Broader findings and caveats from the paper: A significantly larger repertoire fraction was made up by the top 250 clones in tumors than in blood (p = 0.039). Only 4 or 5 patients were included in the study, and the authors note that the findings should be validated in a larger study. Only the TCR beta chain was sequenced, so true repertoire diversity is likely underestimated because unpaired alpha chains were not captured. Because the samples were bulk and unsorted, CD4+ and CD8+ T cell repertoires could not be compared. Pairs of tumor regions showed greater repertoire overlap (mean roughly 35%) than tumor-adjacent pairs (approximately 17%) or tumor-blood pairs (approximately 14%), which is consistent with antigen-driven expansion.

V is clipped by 1 base and J by 7 bases, and the sequence between their germline boundaries is 19 bases long. For CDR1 and CDR2, the germline V gene lists MNHEY and SVGEGT. From the cysteine through the phenylalanine, the CDR3 covers 16 amino acids. The kept DNA is CDR3 alone, 48 bases in frame from the first base. To note about this clonotype: Its antigen target is currently unknown. Base qualities are not provided; no much larger clone lies one nucleotide away.

TRIzol reagent was used to extract blood RNA from unsorted whole blood, while the DNeasy Blood & Tissue kit provided the germline DNA. At the time of sampling, the patients were treatment-naive and had chronic HBV infection. Approximately 4 milliliters of peripheral blood were collected into K2EDTA tubes before surgery. A constant-region primer and ProtoScript II reverse transcriptase were used to reverse-transcribe TCRbeta-specific cDNA from about 0.55 ug total RNA. The TCRbeta libraries were prepared through three rounds of nested multiplex PCR following a slightly modified ARM-PCR procedure. Multiplex TRBV1-TRBV30 forward primers and a Cbeta reverse primer were used in the first two PCR rounds, each of which was run for 9 to 11 cycles. Sample barcodes and Illumina adapters were added in a final 25-cycle PCR with Deep VentR polymerase. Amplicons of 200-500 bp were gel-purified with a QIAquick gel extraction kit before sequencing. An Illumina HiSeq 2500 was used to sequence the TCRbeta amplicons, generating 250-bp paired-end reads. Per the original workflow: Trimmomatic v0.33 was used to quality-trim the reads, and FLASH v1.2.11 was used to merge paired reads so that full CDR3 sequences could be recovered. V, D and J germline segments were assigned to the rearranged TCRbeta sequences by MiGEC v1.2.1b. VDJtools v1.0.0 computed clonotype statistics and Shannon-Wiener diversity indices. To reduce sampling bias, subsequent analyses other than the diversity analysis used only the 250 most abundant clonotypes in each sample. Using fastp trimming at Q25 and MiXCR clonotype assembly, TCRdb reanalyzed the public sequencing data and kept in-frame beta chains. Under each unique CDR3 protein, matching rows form one entry showing the most common genes and DNA. The V and J calls come from TCRdb's annotation, not from the publication. This sample holds 330,000 or so distinct CDR3 sequences; roughly 61% were observed only once. Clones ranked in the top ten supply roughly 6% of the sample.

The chain was built from TRBV6-2 or TRBV6-3 and TRBJ1-1, with the D gene uncertain. Input material: peripheral blood. The TCR originated in a man aged 35 to 55 with primary liver carcinoma and hepatitis B virus infection. The DNA is TGTGCCAGCAGTTACTTCGAAGATCTTTTTTATTGTGAAGCTTTCTTT. Its protein product is CASSYFEDLFYCEAFF.